The entry below gives a single T cell receptor (beta chain) sequence along with its context. Its antigen remains unknown. The sample is drawn from a study of beta chain features in type 1 diabetes. CDR1 and CDR2 (germline): SGHVS, FNYEAQ. V lost 5 bases to trimming and J lost 16 bases; unmatched junction nucleotides: 10. This CDR3 comprises 12 residues. Stem cell-like memory, regulatory, central memory and naive CD4+ cells were sorted via CD45RO/CCR7/CD25/CD127/CD95/CD27. Study conclusions and caveats: A greater similarity of naive, central memory and Treg TCRB repertoires was seen among patients than among healthy donors. When Type 1 diabetes patients were examined, their TCRB CDR3s proved moderately but significantly shorter in all four CD4+ subsets. Any role of HLA type in TCRB rearrangement remained unresolved here.

TCRB transcripts that were expressed got sequenced, as all of the isolated RNA had been reverse transcribed. There were around 3.5 million reads on average in the naive, central memory and regulatory T cell samples. The table came from immunoSEQ multiplex PCR; TCRdb's copy has only in-frame clones and leaves some out. This table has 500,000 to 800,000 clones, over 10% appearing once. The clonotype was recovered from a man younger than 40 with type 1 diabetes. V is TRBV7-6 and J is TRBJ2-1; 8 bases match TRBD1. The sequencing sample was made of naive CD4+ T cells from blood. The CDR3 region is CASSHDRGRQFF. DNA for the CDR3: TGTGCCAGCAGCCATGACAGGGGAAGGCAATTCTTC.